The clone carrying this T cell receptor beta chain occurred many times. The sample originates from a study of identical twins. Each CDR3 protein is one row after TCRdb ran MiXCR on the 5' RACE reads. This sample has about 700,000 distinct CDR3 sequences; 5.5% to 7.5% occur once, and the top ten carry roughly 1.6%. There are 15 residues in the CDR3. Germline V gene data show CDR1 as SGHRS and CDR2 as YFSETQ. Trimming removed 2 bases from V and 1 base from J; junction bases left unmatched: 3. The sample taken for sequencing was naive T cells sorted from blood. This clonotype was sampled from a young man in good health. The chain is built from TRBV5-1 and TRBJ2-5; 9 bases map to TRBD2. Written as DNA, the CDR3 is TGCGCCAGCAGCTTTAGTAGCGGGAGCCAAGAGACCCAGTACTTC. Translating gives CASSFSSGSQETQYF.